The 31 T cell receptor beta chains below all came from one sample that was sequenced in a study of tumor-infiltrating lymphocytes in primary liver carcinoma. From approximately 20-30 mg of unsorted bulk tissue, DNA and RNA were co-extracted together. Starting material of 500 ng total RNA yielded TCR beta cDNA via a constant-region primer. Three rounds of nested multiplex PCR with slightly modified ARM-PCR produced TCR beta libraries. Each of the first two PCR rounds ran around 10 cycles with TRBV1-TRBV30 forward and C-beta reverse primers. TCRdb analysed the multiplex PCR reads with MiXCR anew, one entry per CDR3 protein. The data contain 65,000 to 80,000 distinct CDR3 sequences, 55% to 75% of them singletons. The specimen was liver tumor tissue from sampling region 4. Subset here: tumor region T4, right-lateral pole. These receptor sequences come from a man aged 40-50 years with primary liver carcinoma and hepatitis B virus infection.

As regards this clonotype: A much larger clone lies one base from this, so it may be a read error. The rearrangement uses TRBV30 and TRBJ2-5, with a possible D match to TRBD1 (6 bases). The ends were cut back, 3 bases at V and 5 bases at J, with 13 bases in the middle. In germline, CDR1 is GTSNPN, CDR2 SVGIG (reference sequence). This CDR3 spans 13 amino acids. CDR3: CAWRTTGSETQYF. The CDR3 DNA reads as TGTGCCTGGAGGACAACAGGGAGTGAGACCCAGTACTTC.

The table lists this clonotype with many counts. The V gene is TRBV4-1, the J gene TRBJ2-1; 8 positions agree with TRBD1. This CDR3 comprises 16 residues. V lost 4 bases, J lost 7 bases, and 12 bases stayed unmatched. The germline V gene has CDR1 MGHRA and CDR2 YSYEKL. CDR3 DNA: TGCGCCAGCAGCCTTTCCCAGGGGGCGCGTAAGAATGAGCAGTTCTTC. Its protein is CASSLSQGARKNEQFF.

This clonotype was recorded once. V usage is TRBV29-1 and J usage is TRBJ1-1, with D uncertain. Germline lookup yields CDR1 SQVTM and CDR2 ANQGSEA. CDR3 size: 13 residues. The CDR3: CRTAAGMNTEAFF. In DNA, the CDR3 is TGCAGGACTGCGGCGGGCATGAACACTGAAGCTTTCTTT.

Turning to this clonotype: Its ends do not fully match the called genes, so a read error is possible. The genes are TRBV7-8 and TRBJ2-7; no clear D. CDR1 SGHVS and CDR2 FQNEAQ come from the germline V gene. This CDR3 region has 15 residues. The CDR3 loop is CATSLGPGYGDEQYF. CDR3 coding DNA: TGCGCCACCAGCTTAGGGCCCGGGTATGGCGACGAGCAGTACTTC.

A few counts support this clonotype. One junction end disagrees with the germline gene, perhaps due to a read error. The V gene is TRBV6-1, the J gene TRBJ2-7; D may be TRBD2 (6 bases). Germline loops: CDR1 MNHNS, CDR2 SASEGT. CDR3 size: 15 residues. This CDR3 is CASVLAAGWVDEQYF. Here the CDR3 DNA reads TGTGCCAGCGTCCTAGCAGCGGGCTGGGTCGACGAGCAATACTTC.

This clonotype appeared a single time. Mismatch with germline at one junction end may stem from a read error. For the CDR3, the DNA is TGTGGCAGCAGCTTAGGAGTCTCTGGCACAGATACGCAGTATTTT. Its translation: CGSSLGVSGTDTQYF. The rearrangement uses TRBV11-2 and TRBJ2-3; D call uncertain. The CDR3 runs to 15 residues. Germline CDR1 reads SGHAT; CDR2 reads FQNNGV.

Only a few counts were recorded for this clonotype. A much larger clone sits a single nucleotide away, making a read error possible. The CDR3: CASSADRFSSNLPQHF. CDR3 nucleotide sequence: TGTGCCAGCAGCGCCGACAGGTTCTCTAGCAATCTGCCCCAGCATTTT. V usage is TRBV2 and J usage is TRBJ1-5; tentative D call: TRBD1 (6 bases). This CDR3 is built from 16 residues. CDR1 and CDR2 from the germline V gene are SNHLY and FYNNEI.

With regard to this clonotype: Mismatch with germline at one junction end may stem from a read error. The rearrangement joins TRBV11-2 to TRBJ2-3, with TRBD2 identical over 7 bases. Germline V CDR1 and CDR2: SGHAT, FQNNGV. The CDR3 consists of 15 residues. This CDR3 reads CASNLLAYSTDTQYF. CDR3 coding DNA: TGTGCTAGCAACTTACTAGCGTATAGCACAGATACGCAGTATTTT.

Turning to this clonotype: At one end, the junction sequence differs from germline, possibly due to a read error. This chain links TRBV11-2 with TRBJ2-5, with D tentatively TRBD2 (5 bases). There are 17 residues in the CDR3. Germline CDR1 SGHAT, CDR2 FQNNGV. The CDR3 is CASSLVSGSSRQETQNF. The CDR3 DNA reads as TGTGCCAGCAGCTTAGTCAGTGGGAGCAGTCGACAAGAGACCCAGAACTTC.

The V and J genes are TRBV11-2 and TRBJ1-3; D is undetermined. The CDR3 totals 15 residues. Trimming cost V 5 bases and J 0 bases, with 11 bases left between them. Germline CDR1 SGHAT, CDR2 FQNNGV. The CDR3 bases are TGTGCCAGCAGCACCACAGTGAGCTCTGGAAACACCATATATTTT. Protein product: CASSTTVSSGNTIYF.

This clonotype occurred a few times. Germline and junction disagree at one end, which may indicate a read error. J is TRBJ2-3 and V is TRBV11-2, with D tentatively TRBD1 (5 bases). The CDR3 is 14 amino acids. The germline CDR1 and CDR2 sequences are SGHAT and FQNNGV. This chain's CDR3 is CASSLGGGADKQYF. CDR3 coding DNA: TGTGCCAGCAGCTTAGGGGGCGGCGCGGATAAGCAGTATTTT.

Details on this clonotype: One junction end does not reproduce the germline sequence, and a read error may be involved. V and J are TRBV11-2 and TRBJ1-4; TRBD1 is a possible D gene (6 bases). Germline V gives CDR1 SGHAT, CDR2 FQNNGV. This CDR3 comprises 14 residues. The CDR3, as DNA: TGCGCCAGCAGCCTGGGATCAGGGGCTGAAAAACTGTTTTTT. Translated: CASSLGSGAEKLFF.

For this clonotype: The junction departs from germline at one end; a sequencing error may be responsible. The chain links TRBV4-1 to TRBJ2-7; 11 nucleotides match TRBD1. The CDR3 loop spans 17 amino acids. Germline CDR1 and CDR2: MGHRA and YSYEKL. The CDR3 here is CVSSQPPGTGGSYEQYF. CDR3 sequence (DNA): TGCGTCAGCAGCCAACCTCCCGGGACAGGGGGCTCCTACGAGCAGTACTTC.

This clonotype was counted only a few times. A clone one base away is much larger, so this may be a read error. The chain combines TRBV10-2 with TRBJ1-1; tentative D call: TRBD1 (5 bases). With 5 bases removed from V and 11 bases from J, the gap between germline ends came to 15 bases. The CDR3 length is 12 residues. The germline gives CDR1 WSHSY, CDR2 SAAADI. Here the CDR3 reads CASSRTTERAFF. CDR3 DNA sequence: TGCGCCAGCAGTCGTACGACAGAACGTGCTTTCTTT.

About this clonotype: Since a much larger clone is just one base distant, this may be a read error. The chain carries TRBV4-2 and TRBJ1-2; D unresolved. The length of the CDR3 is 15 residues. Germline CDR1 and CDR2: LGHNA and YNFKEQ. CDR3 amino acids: CTSSQIPGSPEGYTF. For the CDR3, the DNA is TGTACCAGCAGCCAGATTCCGGGGTCCCCGGAGGGCTACACCTTC.

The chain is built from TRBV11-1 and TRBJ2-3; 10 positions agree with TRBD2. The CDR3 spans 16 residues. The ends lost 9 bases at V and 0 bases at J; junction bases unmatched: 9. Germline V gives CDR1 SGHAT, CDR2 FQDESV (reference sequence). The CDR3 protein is CASGKGLAFSTDTQYF. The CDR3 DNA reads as TGTGCCAGTGGCAAGGGACTAGCGTTTAGCACAGATACGCAGTATTTT. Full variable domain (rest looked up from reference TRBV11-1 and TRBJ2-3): EAEVAQSPRYKITEKSQAVAFWCDPISGHATLYWYRQILGQGPELLVQFQDESVVDDSQLPKDRFSAERLKGVDSTLKIQPAELGDSAMYLCASGKGLAFSTDTQYFGPGTRLTVL.

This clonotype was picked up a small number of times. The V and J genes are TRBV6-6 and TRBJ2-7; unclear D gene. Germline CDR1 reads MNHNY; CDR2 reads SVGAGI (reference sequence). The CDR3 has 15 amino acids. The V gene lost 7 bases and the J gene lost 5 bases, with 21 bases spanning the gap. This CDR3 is CASTQIGVSPHEQYF. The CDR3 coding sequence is TGTGCCAGCACCCAAATTGGGGTATCTCCCCACGAGCAGTACTTC.

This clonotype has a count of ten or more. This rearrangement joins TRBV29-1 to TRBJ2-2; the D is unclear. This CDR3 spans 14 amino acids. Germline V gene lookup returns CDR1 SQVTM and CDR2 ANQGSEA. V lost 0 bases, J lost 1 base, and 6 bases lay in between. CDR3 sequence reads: CSVEDFMNTGELFF. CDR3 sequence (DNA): TGCAGCGTTGAAGACTTTATGAACACCGGGGAGCTGTTTTTT.

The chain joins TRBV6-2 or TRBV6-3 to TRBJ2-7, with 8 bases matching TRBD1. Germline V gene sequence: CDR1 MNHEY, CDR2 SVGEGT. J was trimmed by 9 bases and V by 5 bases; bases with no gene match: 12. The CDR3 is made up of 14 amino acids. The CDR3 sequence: CASSGGRGLYRQYF. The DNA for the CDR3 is TGTGCCAGCAGTGGGGGCAGGGGGCTCTACAGGCAGTACTTC.

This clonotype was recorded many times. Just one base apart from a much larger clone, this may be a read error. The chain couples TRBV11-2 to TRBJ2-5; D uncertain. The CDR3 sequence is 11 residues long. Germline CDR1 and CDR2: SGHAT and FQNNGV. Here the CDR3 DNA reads TGTGTCAGCAGCCGAGGAGAGACCCAGTACTTC. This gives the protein CVSSRGETQYF.

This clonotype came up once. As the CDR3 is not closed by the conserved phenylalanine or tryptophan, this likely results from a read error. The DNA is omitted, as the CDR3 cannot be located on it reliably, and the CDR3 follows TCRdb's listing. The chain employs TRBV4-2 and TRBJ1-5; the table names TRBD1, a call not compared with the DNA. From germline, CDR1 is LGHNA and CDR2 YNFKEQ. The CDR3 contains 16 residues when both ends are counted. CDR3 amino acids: CASSQDGGQGGQPHHI.

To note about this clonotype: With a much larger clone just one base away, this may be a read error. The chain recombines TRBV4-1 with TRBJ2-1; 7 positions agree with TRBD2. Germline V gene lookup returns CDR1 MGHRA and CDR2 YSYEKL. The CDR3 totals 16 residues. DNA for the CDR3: TGCTCCAGCAGCCAAGTTCGGCTAGCGGTGTACAATGAGCAGTTCTTC. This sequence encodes CSSSQVRLAVYNEQFF.

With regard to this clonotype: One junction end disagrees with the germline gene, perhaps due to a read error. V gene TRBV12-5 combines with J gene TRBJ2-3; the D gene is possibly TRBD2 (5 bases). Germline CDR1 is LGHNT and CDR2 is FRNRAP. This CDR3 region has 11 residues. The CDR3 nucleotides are TGTACTAGTGGTTGGGGTGATACGCAGTATTTT. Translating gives CTSGWGDTQYF.

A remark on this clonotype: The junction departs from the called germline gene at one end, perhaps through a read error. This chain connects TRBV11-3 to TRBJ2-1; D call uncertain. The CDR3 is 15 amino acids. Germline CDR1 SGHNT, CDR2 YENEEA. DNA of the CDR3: TGTGCCAGCAGGTTAGAGGCAGTGGGCTACAATGAACAGTTCTTC. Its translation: CASRLEAVGYNEQFF.

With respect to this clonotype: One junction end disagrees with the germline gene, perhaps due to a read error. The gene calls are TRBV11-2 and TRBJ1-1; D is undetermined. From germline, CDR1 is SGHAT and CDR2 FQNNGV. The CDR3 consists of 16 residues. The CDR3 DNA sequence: TGTGCCAGCAGCTTCAATATGGGCGGAAGAGTCGCTGAAGCCTTCTTT. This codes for CASSFNMGGRVAEAFF.

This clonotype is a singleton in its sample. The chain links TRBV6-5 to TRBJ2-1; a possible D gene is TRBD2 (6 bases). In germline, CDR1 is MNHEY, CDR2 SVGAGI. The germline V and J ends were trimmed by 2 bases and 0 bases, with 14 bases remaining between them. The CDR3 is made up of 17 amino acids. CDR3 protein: CASSYTSGGTSYNEQFF. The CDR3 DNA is TGTGCCAGCAGTTACACATCCGGCGGGACCTCCTACAATGAGCAGTTCTTC.

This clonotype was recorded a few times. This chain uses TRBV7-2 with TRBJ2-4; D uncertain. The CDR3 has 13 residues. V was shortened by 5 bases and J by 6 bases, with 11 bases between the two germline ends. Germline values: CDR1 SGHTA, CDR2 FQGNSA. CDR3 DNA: TGTGCCAGCAGCGTGTCGGGCACAAACATTCAGTACTTC. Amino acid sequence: CASSVSGTNIQYF.

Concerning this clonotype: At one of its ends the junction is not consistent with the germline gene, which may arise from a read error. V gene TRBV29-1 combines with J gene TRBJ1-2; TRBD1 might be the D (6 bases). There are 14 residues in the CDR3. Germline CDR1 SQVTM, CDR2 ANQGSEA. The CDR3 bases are TGCAGCGTTGGGGGTGCAGGGGAAGCTGATGGCTACATCTTC. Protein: CSVGGAGEADGYIF.

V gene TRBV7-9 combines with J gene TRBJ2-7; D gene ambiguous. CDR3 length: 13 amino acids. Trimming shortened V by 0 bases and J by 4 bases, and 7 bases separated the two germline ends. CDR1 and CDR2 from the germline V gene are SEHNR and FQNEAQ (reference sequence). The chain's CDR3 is CASSLASAYEQYF. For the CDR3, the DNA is TGTGCCAGCAGCTTAGCTAGTGCATACGAGCAGTACTTC.

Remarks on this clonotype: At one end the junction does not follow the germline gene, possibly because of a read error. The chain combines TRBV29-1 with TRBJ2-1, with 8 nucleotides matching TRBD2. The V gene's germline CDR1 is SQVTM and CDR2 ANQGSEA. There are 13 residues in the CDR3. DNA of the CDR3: TGCAGCGTTCATGGGACTAGTCACAATGAGCAGCTCTTC. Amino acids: CSVHGTSHNEQLF.

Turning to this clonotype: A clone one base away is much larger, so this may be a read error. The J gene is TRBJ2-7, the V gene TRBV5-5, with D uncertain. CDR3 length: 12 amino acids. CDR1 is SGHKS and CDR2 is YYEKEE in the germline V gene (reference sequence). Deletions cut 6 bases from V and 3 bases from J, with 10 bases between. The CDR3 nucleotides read TGTGCCAGCAATTTCGGCCTCTACGAGCAGTACTTC. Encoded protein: CASNFGLYEQYF. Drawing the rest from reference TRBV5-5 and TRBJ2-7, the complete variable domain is DAGVTQSPTHLIKTRGQQVTLRCSPISGHKSVSWYQQVLGQGPQFIFQYYEKEERGRGNFPDRFSARQFPNYSSELNVNALLLGDSALYLCASNFGLYEQYFGPGTRLTVT.